Included here is one T cell receptor beta chain sequence, with context. The antigen is not known. This record belongs to a study of Graves' ophthalmopathy and Graves' hyperthyroidism. Study conclusions and caveats: A 13-signature model separated ophthalmopathy from stable hyperthyroidism, reaching approximately 88% sensitivity and around 79% specificity cross-validated. In blood, most expanded thyroid clonotypes above 0.001 frequency were also detected.

Clinical symptoms, serum thyroxine, TRAb, thyroid ultrasound and orbital computed tomography were relied on for diagnosis. The PBMC fraction was derived from around 10 ml of fresh peripheral blood. The authors amplified TCR beta CDR3 regions, and they did so from RNA transcripts for repertoire sequencing. RT-PCR with HTBI primers came first, then second-round multiplex PCR. TCRdb analysed the multiplex PCR reads with MiXCR anew, one entry per CDR3 protein. The table lists approximately 210,000 distinct CDR3 sequences, over 25% of them singletons. Germline CDR1 MDHEN, CDR2 SYDVKM. The CDR3 sequence is 14 residues long. V was pared by 5 bases and J by 2 bases, with 5 bases of the junction left unmatched.

Source material: peripheral blood. The V and J genes are TRBV28 and TRBJ2-7; the match to TRBD1 covers 8 bases. This TCR was sampled from a man between 45 and 60 years old with Graves' ophthalmopathy. This CDR3 is CASSRQQGAYEQYF. The CDR3 DNA reads as TGTGCCAGCAGTCGCCAACAGGGGGCCTACGAGCAGTACTTC.